Below, 25 T cell receptor beta chains from the same sample are listed, as sequenced in a study of blood T cell repertoires in COVID-19. TCRdb keeps only in-frame clones here, not all; method: immunoSEQ multiplex PCR. The data hold about 170,000 clones, with around 78% observed a single time. Material: PBMCs or T cells enriched from blood (not recorded which). The receptor set was obtained from a woman between 45 and 60 years old who had recovered from COVID-19.

The count of this clone is one. This chain connects TRBV27 to TRBJ1-6; TRBD1 might be the D (5 bases). From germline, CDR1 is MNHEY and CDR2 SMNVEV (reference sequence). V lost 6 bases and J 14 bases, leaving 23 bases between the germline ends. The CDR3 covers 15 residues. The CDR3 DNA follows: TGTGCCAGCAGCAAATCTCAGGGCTCACTTGGAACCCTCCACTTT. It codes for CASSKSQGSLGTLHF.

The chain links TRBV12-3 or TRBV12-4 to TRBJ1-3; tentatively, D is TRBD1 (5 bases). This CDR3 is 13 amino acids long. V lost 8 bases, J lost 6 bases, and 14 bases lay in between. The CDR3 loop is CASGALAENTIYF. CDR3 sequence (DNA): TGTGCCAGCGGGGCCTTGGCGGAAAACACCATATATTTT.

The chain recombines TRBV29-1 with TRBJ2-2; TRBD2 matches at 9 bases. V lost 5 bases to trimming and J lost 6 bases; unmatched junction nucleotides: 4. The length of the CDR3 is 13 residues. Germline V gives CDR1 SQVTM, CDR2 ANQGSEA. The CDR3: CSVRTSDAGELFF. For the CDR3, the DNA is TGCAGCGTTAGGACTAGCGACGCCGGGGAGCTGTTTTTT.

This clone was observed a few times. The J gene is TRBJ2-2, the V gene TRBV7-9; 11 nucleotides line up with TRBD2. This CDR3 is built from 16 residues. V was pared by 5 bases and J by 3 bases, with 5 bases of the junction left unmatched. From germline, CDR1 is SEHNR and CDR2 FQNEAQ (reference sequence). The CDR3 DNA reads as TGTGCCAGCAGCCGCCGACTAGCGGGGTACACCGGGGAGCTGTTTTTT. Translating gives CASSRRLAGYTGELFF.

This clone came up many times. The chain has TRBV25-1 and TRBJ1-3; D may be TRBD1 (6 bases). CDR3 size: 14 residues. The germline V and J ends were trimmed by 2 bases and 7 bases, with 12 bases remaining between them. Germline V gene sequence: CDR1 MGHDK, CDR2 SYGVNS. The CDR3 loop reads CASSEPNRVNTIYF. Here the CDR3 DNA reads TGTGCCAGCAGTGAACCCAACAGGGTGAACACCATATATTTT.

The J gene is TRBJ1-1, the V gene TRBV6-5, with a possible D match to TRBD1 (5 bases). Germline CDR1 MNHEY, CDR2 SVGAGI. The CDR3 contains 12 residues. The germline V and J ends were trimmed by 8 bases and 3 bases, with 10 bases remaining between them. CDR3 DNA sequence: TGTGCCAGCGGGCGGGGGGACACTGAAGCTTTCTTT. This sequence encodes CASGRGDTEAFF.

CDR3 amino acids: CATQAPDYGYTF. CDR3 DNA: TGCGCCACCCAGGCCCCGGACTATGGCTACACCTTC. The chain has TRBV10-2 and TRBJ1-2; D is unresolved. V lost 10 bases, J lost 3 bases, and 12 bases lay in between. This CDR3 spans 12 amino acids. Germline CDR1 is WSHSY and CDR2 is SAAADI.

The CDR3 here is CAWTRGETEAFF. The CDR3 coding sequence is TGTGCCTGGACTAGGGGTGAGACTGAAGCTTTCTTT. The chain links TRBV30 to TRBJ1-1; tentatively, D is TRBD1 (5 bases). The germline V gene encodes CDR1 GTSNPN and CDR2 SVGIG (reference sequence). V lost 4 bases to trimming and J lost 5 bases, with 11 bases between them. The CDR3 totals 12 residues.

The chain couples TRBV5-1 to TRBJ2-1; a possible D gene is TRBD2 (6 bases). CDR1 and CDR2 from the germline V gene are SGHRS and YFSETQ. V shed 4 bases and J shed 3 bases, with 20 bases lying between them. This CDR3 is 17 amino acids long. The CDR3 loop is CASSPALGGRIYNEQFF. The CDR3 DNA follows: TGCGCCAGCAGCCCCGCTCTGGGGGGACGGATCTACAATGAGCAGTTCTTC.

This clone was counted between two and nine times. The chain has TRBV2 and TRBJ1-2, with D uncertain. Germline loops: CDR1 SNHLY, CDR2 FYNNEI. The CDR3 length is 17 residues. With 6 bases removed from V and 0 bases from J, the gap between germline ends came to 20 bases. The CDR3 region has the DNA TGTGCCAGCAGGCTCGGAGAGGGTGGGTTAGCTAACTATGGCTACACCTTC. Amino acids: CASRLGEGGLANYGYTF.

The chain combines TRBV7-2 with TRBJ1-6; 10 nucleotides match TRBD1. V gave up 5 bases and J gave up 5 bases; unmatched junction bases: 6. The CDR3 is 16 amino acids. The germline CDR1 and CDR2 sequences are SGHTA and FQGNSA. CDR3 bases: TGTGCCAGCAGCATCCGGACAGGGGGTAATAATTCACCCCTCCACTTT. This codes for CASSIRTGGNNSPLHF.

This chain links TRBV6-2 or TRBV6-3 with TRBJ2-1, with a possible D match to TRBD2 (5 bases). V was trimmed by 5 bases and J by 0 bases, leaving 14 bases between them. This CDR3 is built from 16 residues. Germline CDR1 MNHEY, CDR2 SVGEGT. CDR3 nucleotides: TGTGCCAGCAGTAACCGGGGTCCTAGCTCCTACAATGAGCAGTTCTTC. Translating it yields CASSNRGPSSYNEQFF.

The J gene is TRBJ1-1, the V gene TRBV12-5; D not resolved. The CDR3 is 13 amino acids. Germline CDR1 and CDR2: LGHNT and FRNRAP. V was trimmed by 7 bases and J by 4 bases, leaving 13 bases between them. The CDR3 sequence is CASARQVGTEAFF. CDR3 nucleotide sequence: TGTGCTAGTGCCAGGCAGGTGGGCACTGAAGCTTTCTTT.

This clone was counted between two and nine times. The J gene is TRBJ1-2, the V gene TRBV10-3, with TRBD1 matching over 11 bases. Germline lookup yields CDR1 ENHRY and CDR2 SYGVKD. There are 15 residues in the CDR3. V shed 7 bases and J 5 bases; nucleotides not matched to a gene: 9. CDR3 in DNA: TGTGCCATCAACCGGGGGACAGGGGGAGATTATGGCTACACCTTC. It translates to CAINRGTGGDYGYTF.

The chain combines TRBV5-1 with TRBJ2-1; D is possibly TRBD1 (5 bases). V was pared by 4 bases and J by 9 bases, with 17 bases between. The CDR3 is 14 amino acids. Germline values: CDR1 SGHRS, CDR2 YFSETQ. CDR3 in DNA: TGCGCCAGCAGCCCTGTGCGGTGGGGCCTTGAGCAGTTCTTC. Residues: CASSPVRWGLEQFF.

The V and J genes are TRBV6-5 and TRBJ2-7, with D tentatively TRBD2 (5 bases). V lost 2 bases to trimming and J lost 7 bases, with 15 bases between them. CDR3 size: 14 residues. Germline CDR1 is MNHEY and CDR2 is SVGAGI. The CDR3 sequence is CASSYASSGREQYV. The CDR3 DNA follows: TGTGCCAGCAGTTACGCGAGCAGCGGTAGAGAGCAGTACGTC.

This sequence joins TRBV29-1 and TRBJ2-3; no clear D. The CDR3 runs 11 residues. CDR1 and CDR2 from the germline V gene are SQVTM and ANQGSEA. V dropped 6 bases and J dropped 2 bases, with 6 bases sitting between them. CDR3 amino acids: CSVQSTDTQYF. The DNA of the CDR3 is TGCAGCGTCCAATCCACAGATACGCAGTATTTT.

This chain uses TRBV7-2 with TRBJ1-1; no clear D gene. This CDR3 region has 13 residues. V was clipped by 2 bases and J by 3 bases, with 7 bases between them. Per the germline V gene, CDR1 is SGHTA and CDR2 is FQGNSA. CDR3 DNA sequence: TGTGCCAGCAGCTTATACAAATACACTGAAGCTTTCTTT. It encodes CASSLYKYTEAFF.

The V gene is TRBV30, the J gene TRBJ1-2; 12 bases match TRBD1. The CDR3 runs 12 residues. CDR1 GTSNPN and CDR2 SVGIG come from the germline V gene (reference sequence). J lost 11 bases, V lost 5 bases, and 6 bases had no gene match. DNA of the CDR3: TGTGCCTGGGGGACAGGGGGCCCTCCTTACACCTTC. Translated, it gives CAWGTGGPPYTF.

The chain employs TRBV5-4 and TRBJ2-3; the match to TRBD2 covers 7 bases. The CDR3 sequence is 14 residues long. The J segment lost 5 bases and the V segment lost 4 bases, leaving 7 bases of the junction unmatched. CDR1 is SGHNT, CDR2 YYREEE, per germline (reference sequence). The CDR3 spells CASSPRLARDTQYF. CDR3 in DNA: TGTGCCAGCAGCCCGCGACTAGCCCGAGATACGCAGTATTTT.

The chain links TRBV5-8 to TRBJ1-6; 7 bases are shared with TRBD1. V trimming: 0 bases; J trimming: 10 bases; junction bases outside the gene matches: 4. This CDR3 is 14 amino acids long. Germline-derived CDR1 and CDR2 are SGHTS and YDEGEE. The CDR3 sequence is CASSLGQGNSPLHF. The CDR3 DNA reads TGTGCCAGCAGCTTGGGACAGGGAAACTCACCCCTCCACTTT.

A few counts support this clone. This sequence joins TRBV4-3 and TRBJ2-3; TRBD2 matches 8 bases. The germline gives CDR1 LGHNA, CDR2 YSLEER. There are 15 residues in the CDR3. V lost 1 base to trimming and J lost 2 bases; unmatched junction nucleotides: 2. CDR3 in amino acids: CASSQAGGPTDTQYF. CDR3 DNA: TGCGCCAGCAGCCAAGCGGGAGGGCCCACAGATACGCAGTATTTT.

The V call is TRBV30, the J call TRBJ1-4; D might be TRBD1 (6 bases). Germline values: CDR1 GTSNPN, CDR2 SVGIG (reference sequence). This CDR3 contains 14 residues. V gave up 6 bases and J gave up 8 bases, with 19 bases separating them. Here the CDR3 reads CACLLGRGFEKLFF. CDR3 sequence (DNA): TGTGCCTGCCTATTGGGCAGGGGTTTCGAAAAACTGTTTTTT.

V and J are TRBV19 and TRBJ1-5; D unresolved. Trimming took 7 bases from V and 0 from J, leaving 4 bases between them. The CDR3 has 12 residues. Germline V CDR1 and CDR2: LNHDA, SQIVND (reference sequence). CDR3 sequence reads: CASTDSNQPQHF. The CDR3 DNA is TGTGCCAGTACAGATAGCAATCAGCCCCAGCATTTT.

The chain joins TRBV18 to TRBJ2-6, with 10 nucleotides matching TRBD1. The CDR3 has 16 amino acids. The germline V gene has CDR1 KGHSH and CDR2 LQKENI. Trimming at V came to 5 bases and at J to 3 bases, leaving 4 bases not matched to a gene. The CDR3 reads CASSARDRGGANVLTF. Written as DNA, the CDR3 is TGTGCCAGCTCAGCCCGGGACAGGGGTGGGGCCAACGTCCTGACTTTC. Full variable domain (remainder filled in from reference TRBV18 and TRBJ2-6): NAGVMQNPRHLVRRRGQEARLRCSPMKGHSHVYWYRQLPEEGLKFMVYLQKENIIDESGMPKERFSAEFPKEGPSILRIQQVVRGDSAAYFCASSARDRGGANVLTFGAGSRLTVL.